This TCR beta chain was recovered during a study of identical twins. Per germline, CDR1 MNHEY and CDR2 SVGAGI. This CDR3 comprises 14 residues. V was cut by 2 bases and J by 3 bases, with 11 bases left in between. A note on this clonotype: What it recognizes is unknown.

TCRdb ran MiXCR on the 5' RACE reads and lists one entry per CDR3 protein. The sample includes about 730,000 distinct CDR3 sequences, around 21% of them seen just once. Points from the study as a whole: Partial confounding of zero-insertion analyses by invariant MAIT and iNKT cells was possible.

Everyone who gave samples was a healthy Caucasian. The sample was also reused in another study, on T cells expressing NK-cell markers. That report notes: As a fraction of CD8+ T cells, dominant NKG2C+ clonotypes reached roughly 1.0-8% in 5 to 7 donors. Nothing established the HCMV specificity of expanded NKG2C+ T cell clones.

This TCR was sampled from a woman between 18 and 30 years old in good health. Specimen: PBMCs. The chain has TRBV6-5 and TRBJ2-7; D not resolved. The CDR3 loop is CASSYTNWDYEQYF. As DNA, the CDR3 is TGTGCCAGCAGTTACACCAACTGGGACTACGAGCAGTACTTC.